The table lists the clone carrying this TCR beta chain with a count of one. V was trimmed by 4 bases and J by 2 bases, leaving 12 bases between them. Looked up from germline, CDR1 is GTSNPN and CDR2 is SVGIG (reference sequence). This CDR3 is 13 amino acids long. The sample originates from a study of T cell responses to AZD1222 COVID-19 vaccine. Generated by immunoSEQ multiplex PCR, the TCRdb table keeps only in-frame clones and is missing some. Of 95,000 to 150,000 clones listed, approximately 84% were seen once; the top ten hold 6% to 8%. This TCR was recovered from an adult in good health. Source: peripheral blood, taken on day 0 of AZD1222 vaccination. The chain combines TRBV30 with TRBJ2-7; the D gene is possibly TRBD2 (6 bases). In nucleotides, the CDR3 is TGTGCCTGGACTAGGAGGGGACCCTACGAGCAGTACTTC. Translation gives CAWTRRGPYEQYF. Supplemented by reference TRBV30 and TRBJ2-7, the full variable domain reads SQTIHQWPATLVQPVGSPLSLECTVEGTSNPNLYWYRQAAGRGLQLLFYSVGIGQISSEVPQNLSASRPQDRQFILSSKKLLLSDSGFYLCAWTRRGPYEQYFGPGTRLTVT.